The next 15 T cell receptor beta chains were all read from a single sample in a study of T cells in Graves' hyperthyroidism and ophthalmopathy. RNA transcripts served as the template for amplifying TCR beta CDR3 regions. The HTBI set primed first-round TCR CDR3 RT-PCR. TCRdb redid the calling of the multiplex PCR reads with MiXCR, one entry per CDR3 protein. The sample consists of over 500,000 distinct CDR3 sequences, more than 15% of them appearing once. The sequenced material came from blood. These receptors were collected from a young woman with Graves' ophthalmopathy.

Many counts were recorded for this clonotype. The chain is built from TRBV20-1 and TRBJ1-3; 9 positions agree with TRBD1. The CDR3 sequence is 14 residues long. V was pared by 4 bases and J by 3 bases, with 4 bases of the junction left unmatched. Germline lookup yields CDR1 DFQATT and CDR2 SNEGSKA (reference sequence). CDR3 region: CSAKGQGFGNTIYF. The CDR3 nucleotides are TGCAGTGCTAAGGGACAGGGTTTTGGAAACACCATATATTTT.

This clonotype appeared many times. The rearrangement joins TRBV11-1 to TRBJ1-1, with D perhaps TRBD1 (6 bases). The CDR3 loop spans 14 amino acids. Trimming cost V 8 bases and J 0 bases, with 13 bases left between them. CDR1 SGHAT and CDR2 FQDESV come from the germline V gene (reference sequence). The DNA of the CDR3 is TGTGCCAGCGCCACACAGGGCCTGAACACTGAAGCTTTCTTT. Its protein is CASATQGLNTEAFF. The full variable domain, with the rest looked up from reference TRBV11-1 and TRBJ1-1, is EAEVAQSPRYKITEKSQAVAFWCDPISGHATLYWYRQILGQGPELLVQFQDESVVDDSQLPKDRFSAERLKGVDSTLKIQPAELGDSAMYLCASATQGLNTEAFFGQGTRLTVV.

The V gene is TRBV12-3 or TRBV12-4, the J gene TRBJ2-7, with 12 bases that match TRBD2. J was trimmed by 6 bases and V by 5 bases; bases with no gene match: 11. This CDR3 contains 16 residues. This CDR3 is CASSTRTSGKKVEQYF. The CDR3 DNA reads TGTGCCAGCAGTACCCGGACTAGCGGGAAAAAGGTCGAGCAGTACTTC.

This clonotype showed up just a few times. V gene TRBV6-1 combines with J gene TRBJ1-5; no firm D call. The germline V and J ends were trimmed by 3 bases and 3 bases, with 15 bases remaining between them. Germline-derived CDR1 and CDR2 are MNHNS and SASEGT. The CDR3 runs to 16 residues. CDR3 protein: CASSESLGQYNQPQHF. The CDR3 DNA is TGTGCCAGCAGTGAGTCCCTCGGGCAGTACAATCAGCCCCAGCATTTT.

This clonotype came up many times. V gene TRBV6-1 combines with J gene TRBJ2-2, with 14 nucleotides matching TRBD2. Germline assignment: CDR1 MNHNS and CDR2 SASEGT. Trimming removed 6 bases from V and 6 bases from J; junction bases left unmatched: 3. This CDR3 region has 15 residues. The CDR3 reads CASSPTSGGAGELFF. The CDR3, as DNA: TGTGCCAGCAGCCCGACTAGCGGGGGGGCCGGGGAGCTGTTTTTT.

This sequence joins TRBV6-1 and TRBJ1-2; 7 positions agree with TRBD1. Germline CDR1 MNHNS, CDR2 SASEGT. The CDR3 is made up of 11 amino acids. The CDR3 sequence is CAARDSYGYTF. The CDR3 DNA follows: TGTGCTGCCCGGGACAGTTATGGCTACACCTTC.

Worth noting for this clonotype: A much larger clonotype is one base distant, so this may be a read error. The chain's CDR3 is CASSSRLVGGLGEQFF. The DNA for the CDR3 is TGTGCCAGCAGTTCCCGACTAGTGGGAGGACTAGGGGAGCAGTTCTTC. V and J are TRBV27 and TRBJ2-1, with 7 bases matching TRBD2. Looked up from germline, CDR1 is MNHEY and CDR2 is SMNVEV (reference sequence). The CDR3 runs 16 residues. The V and J ends lost 4 bases and 10 bases, in that order; junction bases with no gene match: 16.

This clonotype was seen only a few times. V gene TRBV27 combines with J gene TRBJ1-2, with D uncertain. With 3 bases removed from V and 4 bases from J, the gap between germline ends came to 9 bases. The germline V gene encodes CDR1 MNHEY and CDR2 SMNVEV (reference sequence). The CDR3 is 13 amino acids. CDR3 nucleotide sequence: TGTGCCAGCAGTTTTATGCGGGGCTATGGCTACACCTTC. It yields the protein CASSFMRGYGYTF.

This clonotype was observed a few times. The J gene is TRBJ2-7, the V gene TRBV5-5, with 9 positions matching TRBD1. With V trimmed by 3 bases and J by 8 bases, 12 bases remained unmatched. Germline CDR1 reads SGHKS; CDR2 reads YYEKEE (reference sequence). CDR3 length: 15 amino acids. The CDR3 sequence is CASSSWGQGKLQQYF. The CDR3 DNA follows: TGTGCCAGCAGCTCCTGGGGACAGGGCAAACTCCAGCAGTACTTC.

There are many counts of this clonotype. V and J are TRBV18 and TRBJ1-3; D unclear. Looked up from germline, CDR1 is KGHSH and CDR2 is LQKENI. The CDR3 runs to 15 residues. The germline V and J ends were trimmed by 0 bases and 8 bases, with 14 bases remaining between them. The CDR3 region has the DNA TGTGCCAGCTCACCACCGACGGGCAGTGGGGACACCATATATTTT. Residues: CASSPPTGSGDTIYF.

At least ten counts were recorded for this clonotype. The V gene is TRBV28, the J gene TRBJ1-5, with D hard to call. The V end was cut by 7 bases, the J end by 2 bases, with 6 bases between. The CDR3 covers 12 residues. The germline gives CDR1 MDHEN, CDR2 SYDVKM. CDR3 nucleotide sequence: TGTGCCAGCACGCTGGGCAATCAGCCCCAGCATTTT. Its translation: CASTLGNQPQHF.

This clonotype was recorded at least ten times. The chain recombines TRBV27 with TRBJ1-1; D remains unclear. CDR1 is MNHEY and CDR2 is SMNVEV in the germline V gene (reference sequence). This CDR3 has 14 residues. V was trimmed by 4 bases and J by 0 bases, leaving 9 bases between them. CDR3 sequence: CASSYEPLNTEAFF. The CDR3 nucleotides read TGTGCCAGCAGTTACGAGCCCTTGAACACTGAAGCTTTCTTT.

This clonotype occurred many times. The chain couples TRBV4-2 to TRBJ2-6, with a possible D match to TRBD2 (5 bases). Germline assignment: CDR1 LGHNA and CDR2 YNFKEQ. With 5 bases removed from V and 0 bases from J, the gap between germline ends came to 11 bases. The CDR3 loop spans 16 amino acids. CDR3 nucleotides: TGTGCCAGCAGCTCAACACGGGACTCTGGGGCCAACGTCCTGACTTTC. It translates to CASSSTRDSGANVLTF.

Many counts were recorded for this clonotype. The chain has TRBV20-1 and TRBJ2-1; TRBD2 is a possible D gene (6 bases). Germline CDR1 reads DFQATT; CDR2 reads SNEGSKA (reference sequence). With 0 bases removed from V and 6 bases from J, the gap between germline ends came to 15 bases. The CDR3 totals 15 residues. As DNA, the CDR3 is TGCAGTGCTAGAGATAGGACGGGAGCGGGCAATGAGCAGTTCTTC. Its protein is CSARDRTGAGNEQFF.

In this sample, this clonotype turned up a few times. This chain connects TRBV6-1 to TRBJ1-3; TRBD1 might be the D (5 bases). The CDR3 consists of 14 residues. Per the germline V gene, CDR1 is MNHNS and CDR2 is SASEGT. Trimming took 7 bases from V and 1 from J, leaving 11 bases between them. CDR3 DNA: TGTGCCAGCAAAACCGGGGGGTCTGGAAACACCATATATTTT. It codes for CASKTGGSGNTIYF.